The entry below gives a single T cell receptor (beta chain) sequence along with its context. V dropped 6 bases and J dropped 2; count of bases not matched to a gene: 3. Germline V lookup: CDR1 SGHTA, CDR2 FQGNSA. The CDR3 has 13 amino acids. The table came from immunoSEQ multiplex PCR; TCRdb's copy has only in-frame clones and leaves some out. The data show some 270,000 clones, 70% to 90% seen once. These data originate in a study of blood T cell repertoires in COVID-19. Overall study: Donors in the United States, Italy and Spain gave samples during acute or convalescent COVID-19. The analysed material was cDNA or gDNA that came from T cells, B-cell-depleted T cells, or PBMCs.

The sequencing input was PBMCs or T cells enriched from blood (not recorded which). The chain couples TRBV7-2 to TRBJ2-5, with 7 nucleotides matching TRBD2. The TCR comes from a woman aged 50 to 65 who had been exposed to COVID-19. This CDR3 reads CASSGEGQETQYF. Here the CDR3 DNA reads TGTGCCAGCAGTGGGGAGGGACAAGAGACCCAGTACTTC. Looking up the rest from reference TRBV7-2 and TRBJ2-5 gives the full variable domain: GAGVSQSPSNKVTEKGKDVELRCDPISGHTALYWYRQSLGQGLEFLIYFQGNSAPDKSGLPSDRFSAERTGGSVSTLTIQRTQQEDSAVYLCASSGEGQETQYFGPGTRLLVL.